The 6 T cell receptor beta chains below were found in one sample sequenced in a study of persistence of HIV-infected CD4 T cells. The immunoSEQ assay was version 4, run in survey mode. Assay: immunoSEQ multiplex PCR; the TCRdb copy retains only in-frame clones and omits some. The table has tens of thousands of clones, over 80% seen once. Nonspecific anti-CD3/anti-CD28 bead stimulation represents the broad CD4+ T cell repertoire. Responding CD4+ T cells were sorted by upregulation of both CD40 ligand and CD69. The antigens these receptors bind are not known. The starting material was CD4+ T cells sorted from PBMCs after approximately 19-hour stimulation, obtained from a patient who received antiretroviral therapy. These receptors were obtained from an adult woman with HIV who was CMV-seropositive.

The rearrangement links TRBV4-3 to TRBJ1-2; 7 bases match TRBD1. The V gene end was trimmed by 0 bases and the J gene end by 7 bases; junction bases not matched to a gene: 11. Germline loops: CDR1 LGHNA, CDR2 YSLEER. This CDR3 comprises 16 residues. CDR3: CASSQDPRQGSSGYTF. CDR3 DNA sequence: TGCGCCAGCAGCCAAGATCCCCGACAGGGTAGTAGTGGCTACACCTTC.

The CDR3 DNA sequence: TGCGCCAGCAGTCCCCCGGCTCAATCGGTTGGGAAACTGTTTTTT. Translating it yields CASSPPAQSVGKLFF. The chain is built from TRBV10-2 and TRBJ1-4; unclear D gene. Germline-derived CDR1 and CDR2 are WSHSY and SAAADI. V was pared by 5 bases and J by 11 bases, with 21 bases between. CDR3 size: 15 residues.

The CDR3 region is CASSVKTGLEKLFF. Written as DNA, the CDR3 is TGTGCCAGCAGCGTCAAGACAGGGTTAGAAAAACTGTTTTTT. This sequence joins TRBV5-6 and TRBJ1-4, with 7 bases matching TRBD1. Germline values: CDR1 SGHDT, CDR2 YYEEEE. Trimming cost V 4 bases and J 8 bases; bases outside gene matches: 8. This CDR3 contains 14 residues. The full variable domain, in which reference TRBV5-6 and TRBJ1-4 provide the parts outside the CDR3, is DAGVTQSPTHLIKTRGQQVTLRCSPKSGHDTVSWYQQALGQGPQFIFQYYEEEERQRGNFPDRFSGHQFPNYSSELNVNALLLGDSALYLCASSVKTGLEKLFFGSGTQLSVL.

The chain has TRBV19 and TRBJ1-5; D gene ambiguous. Germline loops: CDR1 LNHDA, CDR2 SQIVND (reference sequence). Deletions cut 3 bases from V and 7 bases from J, with 16 bases between. This CDR3 region has 15 residues. CDR3 nucleotide sequence: TGTGCCAGTAGTATGGGCCCCTACGGCCAACAGCCCCAGCATTTT. Translation: CASSMGPYGQQPQHF.

This sequence joins TRBV18 and TRBJ2-7; the match to TRBD1 covers 8 bases. V gave up 4 bases and J gave up 4 bases; unmatched junction bases: 6. The CDR3 contains 14 residues. Germline-derived CDR1 and CDR2 are KGHSH and LQKENI. The CDR3 region is CASSLGGQAYEQYF. The CDR3 bases are TGTGCCAGCTCACTCGGGGGACAGGCGTACGAGCAGTACTTC. Using reference TRBV18 and TRBJ2-7 for the parts outside the CDR3, the full variable domain is NAGVMQNPRHLVRRRGQEARLRCSPMKGHSHVYWYRQLPEEGLKFMVYLQKENIIDESGMPKERFSAEFPKEGPSILRIQQVVRGDSAAYFCASSLGGQAYEQYFGPGTRLTVT.

The chain is built from TRBV5-1 and TRBJ2-1, with 12 bases identical to TRBD2. Germline assignment: CDR1 SGHRS and CDR2 YFSETQ. CDR3 length equals 18 residues. J was trimmed by 4 bases and V by 4 bases; bases with no gene match: 12. The DNA for the CDR3 is TGCGCCAGCAGCCCTGAGGGAACCACTAGCGGGAGGTACAATGAGCAGTTCTTC. Its protein is CASSPEGTTSGRYNEQFF.